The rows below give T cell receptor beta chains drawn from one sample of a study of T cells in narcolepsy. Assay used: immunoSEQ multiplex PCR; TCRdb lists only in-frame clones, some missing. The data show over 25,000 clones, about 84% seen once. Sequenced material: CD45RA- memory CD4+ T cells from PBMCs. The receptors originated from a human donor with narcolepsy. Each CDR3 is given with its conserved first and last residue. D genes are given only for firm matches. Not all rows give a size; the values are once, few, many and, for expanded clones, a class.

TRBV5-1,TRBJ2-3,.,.,TGCGCCAGCAGCCCCCTACGAGCGGGCACAGATACGCAGTATTTT,CASSPLRAGTDTQYF
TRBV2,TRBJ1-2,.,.,TGTGCCAGCAGTTATGACAGCTATGGCTACACCTTC,CASSYDSYGYTF
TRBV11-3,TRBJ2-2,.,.,TGTGCCAGCAGCTTAGCCGGGGCGAATAGGGAGCTGTTTTTT,CASSLAGANRELFF
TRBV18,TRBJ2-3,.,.,TGTGCCAGCTCACCAAGGGGGGGCAGCACAGATACGCAGTATTTT,CASSPRGGSTDTQYF
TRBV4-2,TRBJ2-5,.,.,TGTGCCAGCAGCTTGATTGGGGGTCTCCAAGAGACCCAGTACTTC,CASSLIGGLQETQYF
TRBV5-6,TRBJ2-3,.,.,TGTGCCAGCAGCTTGGCCTCCTGGGTAAGAGACACAGATACGCAGTATTTT,CASSLASWVRDTDTQYF
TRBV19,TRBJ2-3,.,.,TGTGCCAGTAGTGGGGCCAATACGCAGTATTTT,CASSGANTQYF
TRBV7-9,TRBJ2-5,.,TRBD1,TGTGCCAGCAGACAACAGGGGGAAGGAGAGACCCAGTACTTC,CASRQQGEGETQYF
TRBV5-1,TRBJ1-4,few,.,TGCGCCAGCAGCTTGATGGCAGATGAAAAACTGTTTTTT,CASSLMADEKLFF
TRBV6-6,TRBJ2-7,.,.,TGTGCCAGCAGCCTGGGCTACGAGCAGTACTTC,CASSLGYEQYF
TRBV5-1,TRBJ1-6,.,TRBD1,TGCGCCAGTAGTAATGAACAGGGGGTTGATTCACCCCTCCACTTT,CASSNEQGVDSPLHF
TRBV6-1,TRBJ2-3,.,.,TGTGCCAGCATTAAGCGAACCACAGATACGCAGTATTTT,CASIKRTTDTQYF
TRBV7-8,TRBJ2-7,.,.,TGTGCCAGCAGCCGGCGAGGGCCTACCTACGAGCAGTACTTC,CASSRRGPTYEQYF
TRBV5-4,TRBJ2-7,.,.,TGTGCCAGCAGCTCCCACTCCTACGAGCAGTACTTC,CASSSHSYEQYF
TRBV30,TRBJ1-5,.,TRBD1,TGTGCCTGGAGTTATCAGGACAGGCGGGATCAGCCCCAGCATTTT,CAWSYQDRRDQPQHF